One sample yielded the 14 T cell receptor beta chains listed below, sequenced in a study of shared clonotypes between healthy human individuals. The data were produced by immunoSEQ multiplex PCR, yet TCRdb's version contains in-frame clones alone and is incomplete. The sample includes roughly 700,000 clones, over 65% of them seen just once. The source material was memory CD4+ T cells sorted from blood. Subset described: CD45RA-negative fraction. The receptors derive from a woman aged 25 to 39 in good health.

The rearrangement joins TRBV7-9 to TRBJ2-3; D is unresolved. Per the germline V gene, CDR1 is SEHNR and CDR2 is FQNEAQ (reference sequence). The ends were cut back, 6 bases at V and 0 bases at J, with 13 bases in the middle. The CDR3 is made up of 15 amino acids. In DNA form, the CDR3 reads TGTGCCAGCAGACCGCCCGGCCCAAGCACAGATACGCAGTATTTT. Translating gives CASRPPGPSTDTQYF.

The rearrangement joins TRBV14 to TRBJ1-1; 8 nucleotides line up with TRBD1. The CDR3 sequence is 15 residues long. Trimming at V came to 4 bases and at J to 4 bases, leaving 8 bases not matched to a gene. Germline V gene lookup returns CDR1 SGHDN and CDR2 FVKESK. In DNA, the CDR3 is TGTGCCAGCAGCCGAGCGACAGGGGTGAGCACTGAAGCTTTCTTT. It encodes CASSRATGVSTEAFF.

The chain has TRBV6-1 and TRBJ2-7; 10 nucleotides match TRBD1. Germline V gene sequence: CDR1 MNHNS, CDR2 SASEGT. This CDR3 spans 14 amino acids. J lost 6 bases, V lost 9 bases, and 11 bases had no gene match. DNA for the CDR3: TGTGCCAGTAAGACCGGGACAGGGGCTGCCGAGCAGTACTTC. Amino acid sequence: CASKTGTGAAEQYF.

The chain combines TRBV5-1 with TRBJ1-3; 7 bases fit TRBD1. The length of the CDR3 is 14 residues. V gave up 5 bases and J gave up 2 bases; unmatched junction bases: 4. Per the germline V gene, CDR1 is SGHRS and CDR2 is YFSETQ. The CDR3 DNA sequence: TGCGCCAGCAGTATGGGGACAGCTGGAAACACCATATATTTT. This sequence encodes CASSMGTAGNTIYF.

The V and J genes are TRBV5-4 and TRBJ2-7, with D possibly TRBD1 on 5 matching bases. CDR3 length: 17 amino acids. From germline, CDR1 is SGHNT and CDR2 YYREEE (reference sequence). Trimming pared 1 base from V and 7 bases from J, leaving 24 bases between. CDR3 region: CASSLWPSGIHPVEQYF. CDR3 bases: TGTGCCAGCAGCTTGTGGCCCTCAGGGATCCACCCGGTGGAGCAGTACTTC.

This clone was recorded at least ten times. The chain combines TRBV28 with TRBJ2-3; 9 bases fit TRBD2. This CDR3 region has 17 residues. Germline loops: CDR1 MDHEN, CDR2 SYDVKM. V was clipped by 3 bases and J by 0 bases; unmatched bases: 7. The CDR3 loop reads CASSLRREGFSTDTQYF. The CDR3, as DNA: TGTGCCAGCAGTTTGAGGCGGGAGGGGTTTAGCACAGATACGCAGTATTTT.

J is TRBJ2-2 and V is TRBV19; 11 bases are a match to TRBD2. With V trimmed by 8 bases and J by 2 bases, 4 bases remained unmatched. Germline lookup yields CDR1 LNHDA and CDR2 SQIVND (reference sequence). The CDR3 consists of 15 residues. CDR3 loop: CASWGLAANTGELFF. The DNA for the CDR3 is TGTGCCAGTTGGGGACTAGCGGCCAACACCGGGGAGCTGTTTTTT.

The chain is built from TRBV7-7 and TRBJ1-4; D may be TRBD1 (6 bases). The CDR3 runs 15 residues. The germline V gene encodes CDR1 SSHAT and CDR2 FNYEAQ (reference sequence). Trimming removed 1 base from V and 4 bases from J, with 10 bases in between. The CDR3 nucleotides are TGTGCCAGCAGCTTAGGAGTGGACAGTAATGAAAAACTGTTTTTT. It translates to CASSLGVDSNEKLFF.

V usage is TRBV5-6 and J usage is TRBJ2-7; tentative D call: TRBD2 (5 bases). Germline V gives CDR1 SGHDT, CDR2 YYEEEE. The CDR3 sequence is 13 residues long. CDR3 coding DNA: TGTGCTCCTGCTCGGGGAAGGGTAAGCGAGCAGTACTTC. It translates to CAPARGRVSEQYF.

Comments on this clone: The sample holds other DNA sequences that translate to the same CDR3. V usage is TRBV20-1 and J usage is TRBJ2-7; D tentatively fits TRBD1 or TRBD2 (5 bases each). The CDR3 covers 11 residues. Trimming left V 5 bases short and J 4 bases short, with 9 bases between. Germline V lookup: CDR1 DFQATT, CDR2 SNEGSKA (reference sequence). CDR3 in DNA: TGCAGTGCTGGGGACGGATACGAGCAGTACTTC. It codes for CSAGDGYEQYF.

V and J are TRBV5-1 and TRBJ1-5, with 11 bases identical to TRBD1. V lost 3 bases to trimming and J lost 6 bases; unmatched junction nucleotides: 2. Germline-derived CDR1 and CDR2 are SGHRS and YFSETQ. The CDR3 length is 14 residues. The CDR3 loop reads CASSWDRGCQPQHF. The CDR3 coding sequence is TGCGCCAGCAGCTGGGACAGGGGGTGTCAGCCCCAGCATTTT.

J is TRBJ2-1 and V is TRBV11-2, with TRBD2 matching 12 bases. Unmatched junction bases numbered 10, after V lost 4 bases and J lost 0 bases. This CDR3 region has 19 residues. Germline CDR1 is SGHAT and CDR2 is FQNNGV. CDR3 loop: CASSSRLAGATTSYNEQFF. DNA for the CDR3: TGTGCCAGCAGCTCCCGACTAGCGGGAGCTACTACCTCCTACAATGAGCAGTTCTTC.

This chain connects TRBV19 to TRBJ2-4, with unresolved D. CDR3 length equals 12 residues. The V gene's germline CDR1 is LNHDA and CDR2 SQIVND (reference sequence). V lost 4 bases and J 5 bases, leaving 6 bases between the germline ends. CDR3 amino acids: CASSTRENIQYF. DNA for the CDR3: TGTGCCAGTAGTACCAGAGAAAACATTCAGTACTTC. Variable domain in full (rest from reference TRBV19 and TRBJ2-4): DGGITQSPKYLFRKEGQNVTLSCEQNLNHDAMYWYRQDPGQGLRLIYYSQIVNDFQKGDIAEGYSVSREKKESFPLTVTSAQKNPTAFYLCASSTRENIQYFGAGTRLSVL.

This clone was picked up a small number of times. The gene calls are TRBV11-3 and TRBJ2-1; 7 bases are a match to TRBD2. Looked up from germline, CDR1 is SGHNT and CDR2 is YENEEA. V dropped 0 bases and J dropped 3; count of bases not matched to a gene: 11. The CDR3 contains 18 residues. Written as DNA, the CDR3 is TGTGCCAGCAGCTTAGATCACGACGGCGGGAGCGGCTACAATGAGCAGTTCTTC. Residues: CASSLDHDGGSGYNEQFF.